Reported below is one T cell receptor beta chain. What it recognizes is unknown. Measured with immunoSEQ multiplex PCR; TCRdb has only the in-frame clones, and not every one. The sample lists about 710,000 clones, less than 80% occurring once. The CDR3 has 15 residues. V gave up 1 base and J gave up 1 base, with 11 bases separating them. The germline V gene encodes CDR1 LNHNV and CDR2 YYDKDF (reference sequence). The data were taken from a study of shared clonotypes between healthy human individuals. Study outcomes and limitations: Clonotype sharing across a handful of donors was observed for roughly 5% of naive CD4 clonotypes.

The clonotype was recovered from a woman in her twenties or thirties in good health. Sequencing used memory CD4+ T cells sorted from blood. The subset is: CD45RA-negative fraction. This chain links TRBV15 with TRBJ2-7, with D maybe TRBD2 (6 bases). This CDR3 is CATSRVGSGSYEQYF. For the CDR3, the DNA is TGTGCCACCAGCAGAGTTGGGAGCGGGTCCTACGAGCAGTACTTC.